In its sample, the clone carrying this T cell receptor (beta chain) was seen a few times. The sample is drawn from a study of identical twins. A universal primer site came from template switching; cDNA carried unique molecular identifiers. TCRdb used MiXCR to reprocess the 5' RACE reads, holding one entry per CDR3 protein. This repertoire shows 450,000 to 650,000 distinct CDR3 sequences, around 9.6% found once; its top ten account for approximately 3.2%. This CDR3 comprises 17 residues. V lost 1 base and J 2 bases, leaving 17 bases between the germline ends. In germline, CDR1 is LNHNV, CDR2 YYDKDF (reference sequence). This same sample was also taken into another study, of yellow fever vaccine responses in identical twins.

Specimen: PBMCs. The chain has TRBV15 and TRBJ2-5; D tentatively fits TRBD1 or TRBD2 (5 bases each). The receptor comes from a woman between 18 and 30 years old in good health. CDR3 protein: CATSRGRKGVKQETQYF. Here the CDR3 DNA reads TGTGCCACCAGCAGAGGGAGGAAAGGGGTCAAACAAGAGACCCAGTACTTC.